The 10 T cell receptor beta chains below come from one sample, sequenced in a study of blood T cells in healthy people across ages. The use of a sample-barcoded 5' primer and a J-beta primer mix characterized a second PCR of about 6 to 12 cycles. TCRdb independently ran MiXCR on the 5' RACE reads; one entry per CDR3 protein. The sample gives approximately 1.5 million distinct CDR3 sequences, approximately 39% of which show up once; over 3.5% is in the top ten. The sample was blood. The receptors come from a woman younger than 35 in good health.

The chain links TRBV7-2 to TRBJ2-5; 8 positions agree with TRBD2. The CDR3 contains 16 residues. Germline CDR1 is SGHTA and CDR2 is FQGNSA. J lost 11 bases, V lost 2 bases, and 16 bases had no gene match. CDR3 amino acids: CASSLTFSGTGGEQYF. CDR3 in DNA: TGTGCCAGCAGCTTAACCTTTAGCGGGACCGGGGGGGAGCAGTACTTC.

The CDR3 region is CASSPTQETQFF. CDR3 nucleotide sequence: TGTGCCAGCTCACCGACGCAAGAGACCCAGTTCTTC. The chain has TRBV18 and TRBJ2-1; D gene unclear. Trimming left V 3 bases short and J 13 bases short, with 13 bases between. The CDR3 contains 12 residues. The germline CDR1 and CDR2 sequences are KGHSH and LQKENI.

The chain carries TRBV30 and TRBJ1-2; 7 nucleotides match TRBD1. The CDR3 sequence is 14 residues long. The V segment lost 5 bases and the J segment 6 bases; nucleotides outside the gene matches: 12. Germline CDR1 reads GTSNPN; CDR2 reads SVGIG (reference sequence). The DNA of the CDR3 is TGTGCCTGGGCATCCCCCGGGACAGCCCATGGCTACACCTTC. Protein sequence: CAWASPGTAHGYTF. Looking up the rest from reference TRBV30 and TRBJ1-2 gives the full variable domain: SQTIHQWPATLVQPVGSPLSLECTVEGTSNPNLYWYRQAAGRGLQLLFYSVGIGQISSEVPQNLSASRPQDRQFILSSKKLLLSDSGFYLCAWASPGTAHGYTFGSGTRLTVV.

This clonotype turned up a few times. The chain is built from TRBV12-3 or TRBV12-4 and TRBJ2-1; 7 positions agree with TRBD2. CDR3 size: 15 residues. V gave up 3 bases and J gave up 5 bases; unmatched junction bases: 7. The CDR3, as DNA: TGTGCCAGCAGTTTCACGGGAGGCCCTGACAATGAGCAGTTCTTC. Protein sequence: CASSFTGGPDNEQFF.

Worth noting for this clonotype: A much larger clone differs from this one at a single base, so this may be a read error. The genes are TRBV10-3 and TRBJ2-7; tentative D call: TRBD1 (6 bases). Per the germline V gene, CDR1 is ENHRY and CDR2 is SYGVKD. The CDR3 is made up of 15 amino acids. Here the CDR3 reads CAISESGRGGYEQCF. The CDR3 nucleotides are TGTGCCATCAGTGAGTCTGGCAGGGGCGGCTACGAGCAGTGCTTC.

V and J are TRBV6-1 and TRBJ1-6; D remains ambiguous. The CDR3 consists of 15 residues. The V and J ends lost 4 bases and 10 bases respectively, with 17 bases between them. The germline CDR1 and CDR2 sequences are MNHNS and SASEGT. The CDR3 region has the DNA TGTGCCAGCAGTGGTAAGGGAGGTAGTGGATCACCCCTCCACTTT. Its translation is CASSGKGGSGSPLHF.

The J gene is TRBJ2-4, the V gene TRBV20-1; 9 bases map to TRBD1. Trimming removed 6 bases from V and 1 base from J; junction bases left unmatched: 7. This CDR3 spans 15 amino acids. Per the germline V gene, CDR1 is DFQATT and CDR2 is SNEGSKA (reference sequence). The CDR3 sequence is CSATHGTGAKNIQYF. The CDR3 bases are TGCAGTGCCACCCACGGGACAGGGGCCAAAAACATTCAGTACTTC.

Remarks on this clonotype: One junction end does not reproduce the germline sequence, and a read error may be involved. The V gene is TRBV4-3, the J gene TRBJ2-3; D is possibly TRBD1 (5 bases). The germline V gene encodes CDR1 LGHNA and CDR2 YSLEER. This CDR3 has 15 residues. CDR3 in amino acids: CASSQGGTGQDTRYF. The CDR3 coding sequence is TGCGCCAGCAGCCAAGGGGGAACCGGACAAGATACGCGGTATTTT.

This clonotype has a count of ten or more. Relative to the germline gene, one junction end is altered; a read error may explain this. The chain has TRBV7-7 and TRBJ2-3, with D maybe TRBD2 (7 bases). The CDR3 has 14 amino acids. The germline V gene has CDR1 SSHAT and CDR2 FNYEAQ (reference sequence). The CDR3 region has the DNA TGTGCTAGCAGCCGGGGGGCCGGGGTGTTTACGCAGTATTTT. Amino acids: CASSRGAGVFTQYF.

Written as DNA, the CDR3 is TGTGCCAGCAGTTTTCTCGGGGGCCGAGGGGAGCAGTTCTTC. Protein sequence: CASSFLGGRGEQFF. The J gene is TRBJ2-1, the V gene TRBV6-2 or TRBV6-3, with D perhaps given as TRBD1 or TRBD2 (6 bases each). CDR1 and CDR2 (germline): MNHEY, SVGEGT. V lost 4 bases and J 10 bases, leaving 17 bases between the germline ends. There are 14 residues in the CDR3.